The T cell receptor beta chain under discussion was sequenced for a study of T cells in Graves' hyperthyroidism and ophthalmopathy. A note on this clonotype: Antigen unknown.

The CDR3 runs 16 residues. Germline lookup yields CDR1 MNHNS and CDR2 SASEGT. Unmatched junction bases numbered 10, after V lost 4 bases and J lost 5 bases. Amplified regions were TCR beta CDR3 sequences from RNA transcripts. HTBI primers were the set used in a first-round RT-PCR of the TCR CDR3. TCRdb re-called the multiplex PCR reads with MiXCR, one entry per CDR3 protein. Among approximately 400,000 distinct CDR3 sequences listed, roughly 25% were seen once. Whole-study findings and limits: Before onset, ophthalmopathy was predicted by the model a median approximately 6.5 months earlier.

The source is a man aged 50-60 years with Graves' hyperthyroidism. Sample: blood. The V and J genes are TRBV6-1 and TRBJ2-3; 9 nucleotides agree with TRBD2. Written as DNA, the CDR3 is TGTGCCAGCAGTGTCTATAGCGGGAGCCGAGAAGATACGCAGTATTTT. Translating gives CASSVYSGSREDTQYF.